The clone carrying this T cell receptor (beta chain) was recorded a few times. From RNA transcripts, TCR beta CDR3 regions were amplified. The HTBI set primed first-round TCR CDR3 RT-PCR. Via MiXCR, TCRdb re-called the multiplex PCR reads, giving one row per CDR3 protein. The sample consists of 250,000 to 300,000 distinct CDR3 sequences, roughly an eighth of them appearing once. The V gene end was trimmed by 4 bases and the J gene end by 4 bases; junction bases not matched to a gene: 7. The germline V gene has CDR1 SGHRS and CDR2 YFSETQ. The CDR3 spans 15 residues. The sample comes from a study of T cells in Graves' hyperthyroidism and ophthalmopathy. The study defined stable Graves' hyperthyroidism as no ophthalmopathy progression within 18 months.

The sequenced sample consisted of blood. This sequence joins TRBV5-1 and TRBJ2-5; 10 bases match TRBD1. This receptor was identified in a woman aged 35 to 49 with Graves' hyperthyroidism. CDR3 loop: CASSTGQGGRETQYF. In DNA form, the CDR3 reads TGCGCCAGCAGCACCGGACAGGGGGGGCGAGAGACCCAGTACTTC.